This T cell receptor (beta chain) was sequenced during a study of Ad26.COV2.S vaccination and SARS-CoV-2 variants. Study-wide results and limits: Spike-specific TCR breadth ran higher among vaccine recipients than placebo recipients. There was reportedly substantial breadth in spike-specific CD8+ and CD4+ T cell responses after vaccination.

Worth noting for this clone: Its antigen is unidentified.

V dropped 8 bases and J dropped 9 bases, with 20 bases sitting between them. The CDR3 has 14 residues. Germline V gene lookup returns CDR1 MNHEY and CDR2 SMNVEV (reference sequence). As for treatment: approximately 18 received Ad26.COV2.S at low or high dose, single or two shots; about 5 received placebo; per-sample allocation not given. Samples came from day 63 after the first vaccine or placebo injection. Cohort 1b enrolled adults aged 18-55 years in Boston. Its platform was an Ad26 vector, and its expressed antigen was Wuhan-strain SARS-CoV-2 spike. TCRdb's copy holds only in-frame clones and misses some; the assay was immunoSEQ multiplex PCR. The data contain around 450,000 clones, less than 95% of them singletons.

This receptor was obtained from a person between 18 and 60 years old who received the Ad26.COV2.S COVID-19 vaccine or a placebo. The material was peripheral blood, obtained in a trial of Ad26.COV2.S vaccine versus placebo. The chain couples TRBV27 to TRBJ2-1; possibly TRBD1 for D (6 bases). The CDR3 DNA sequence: TGTGCCAGCTCGTGGGGGCCTCCCAATAGTGAGCAGTTCTTC. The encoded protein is CASSWGPPNSEQFF.